This T cell receptor (beta chain) originates from a study of cytomegalovirus exposure and HLA in healthy donors. Comments on this clone: The antigen is unknown.

The study ran its PCR with 60 Vbeta and 13 Jbeta primers. The method was immunoSEQ multiplex PCR; TCRdb's version includes in-frame clones alone and lacks a portion of them. The table lists some 130,000 clones, over 50% of them singletons. The trim removed 2 bases at V and 5 bases at J, leaving 14 bases unmatched. This CDR3 contains 17 residues. CDR1 and CDR2 (germline): SGHDT, YYEEEE. Study results and caveats: Compared with the roughly 730-donor mean, an Asian-associated ancestry cluster reportedly had fewer N-insertions, according to a later analysis. Analysis was carried out at a later point, and it linked a missense DCLRE1C variant to TCR beta V- and J-gene trimming. When presence/absence was analysed, sequencing depth was taken to be roughly uniform across donors. Specificity of a few CMV-associated chains for CMV antigens was verified in vitro.

J is TRBJ2-5 and V is TRBV5-6; 8 bases match TRBD1. Sequencing was performed on PBMCs. The receptor's source is a human donor in good health. CDR3 amino acids: CASSFNLTGGRGETQYF. CDR3 bases: TGTGCCAGCAGCTTTAACCTTACAGGGGGAAGGGGGGAGACCCAGTACTTC.